These T cell receptor beta chains were read from a single sample in a study of post-analysis software for immune sequencing data. TCRdb called the PCR reads again in MiXCR, with one record for every CDR3 protein. The sample records 450,000 to 650,000 distinct CDR3 sequences, about 44% being singletons. The sample was blood. All receptors derive from a girl aged 5 to 17 with multiple sclerosis. The CDR3 runs from the conserved cysteine through the conserved F or W. D genes are given only for firm matches.

>TRBJ2-1|TRBV7-9|.
CASSLNRAMHNEQFF
>TRBJ1-4|TRBV29-1|TRBD1
CSAQTGGDEKLFF
>TRBJ2-5|TRBV5-1|TRBD2
CASSSGGGETQYF
>TRBJ1-4|TRBV20-1|.
CSALQGSTNEKLFF
>TRBJ1-2|TRBV7-9|.
CASSRDTQNYGYTF
>.|TRBV7-2|.
CASSFGQYYEQYF
>TRBJ1-2|TRBV4-2|.
CASKRTDGYGYTF
>TRBJ1-6|TRBV20-1|TRBD1
CSARDEVTGANSPLHF
>TRBJ1-1|TRBV5-1|TRBD1
CASSLGGQSSLAFF
>TRBJ2-3|TRBV27|TRBD1
CASRTDRGTTQYF
>TRBJ2-3|TRBV10-3|.
CAISDPTDTQYF
>TRBJ2-6|TRBV10-3|.
CAIRPGAGANVLTF
>TRBJ2-4|TRBV25-1|.
CASSEWIGDKNIQYF
>TRBJ2-1|TRBV5-1|.
CASSLAETFRVNEQFF
>TRBJ2-1|TRBV6-2/TRBV6-3|.
CASSPFRFEQFF
>TRBJ2-3|TRBV14|.
CASSQDRGDTQYF
>TRBJ1-1|TRBV2|TRBD1
CASTRDRMNTEAFF
>TRBJ1-2|TRBV6-5|.
CASSDRDITNYGYTF
>TRBJ2-7|TRBV3-1|TRBD1
CASSLQGSYSYEQYF
>TRBJ1-5|TRBV7-9|.
CASSLVGGGQPQHF
>TRBJ2-1|TRBV19|TRBD2
CASRRDSAGDEQFF
>TRBJ1-2|TRBV29-1|TRBD1
CSVQGVYGYTF
>TRBJ2-1|TRBV12-3/TRBV12-4|.
CASSTRDHEQFF
>TRBJ2-7|TRBV12-3/TRBV12-4|TRBD2
CASSFRASGTYEQYF
>TRBJ1-1|TRBV4-2|.
CASSQDLRGDTEAFF
>TRBJ2-5|TRBV12-3/TRBV12-4|TRBD1
CASTHGQVKETQYF
>TRBJ1-5|TRBV15|.
CATSREGANSNQPQHF